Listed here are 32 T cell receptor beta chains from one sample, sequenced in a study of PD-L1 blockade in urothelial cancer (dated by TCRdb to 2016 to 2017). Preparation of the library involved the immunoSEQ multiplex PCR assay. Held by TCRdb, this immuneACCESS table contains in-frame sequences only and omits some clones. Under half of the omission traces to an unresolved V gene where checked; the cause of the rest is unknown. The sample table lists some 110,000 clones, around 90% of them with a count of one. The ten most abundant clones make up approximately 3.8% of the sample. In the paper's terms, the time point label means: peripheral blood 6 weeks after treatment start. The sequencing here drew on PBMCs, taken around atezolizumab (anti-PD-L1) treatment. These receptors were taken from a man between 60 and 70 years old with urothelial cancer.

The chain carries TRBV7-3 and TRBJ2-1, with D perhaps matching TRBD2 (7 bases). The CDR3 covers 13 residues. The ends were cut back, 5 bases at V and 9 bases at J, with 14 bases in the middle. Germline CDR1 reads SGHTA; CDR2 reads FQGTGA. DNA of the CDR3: TGTGCCAGCAGCCCTCGGGGGGCTAGTGAGCAGTTCTTC. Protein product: CASSPRGASEQFF.

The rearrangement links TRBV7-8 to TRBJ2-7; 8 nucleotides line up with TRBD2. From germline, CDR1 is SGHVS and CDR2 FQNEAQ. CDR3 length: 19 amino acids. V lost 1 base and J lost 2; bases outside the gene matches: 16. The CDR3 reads CASSLGVAGTNPRAYEQYF. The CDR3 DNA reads TGTGCCAGCAGCTTAGGGGTAGCGGGGACCAACCCAAGAGCCTACGAGCAGTACTTC. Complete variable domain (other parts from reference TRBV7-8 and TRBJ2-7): GAGVSQSPRYKVAKRGQDVALRCDPISGHVSLFWYQQALGQGPEFLTYFQNEAQLDKSGLPSDRFFAERPEGSVSTLKIQRTQQEDSAVYLCASSLGVAGTNPRAYEQYFGPGTRLTVT.

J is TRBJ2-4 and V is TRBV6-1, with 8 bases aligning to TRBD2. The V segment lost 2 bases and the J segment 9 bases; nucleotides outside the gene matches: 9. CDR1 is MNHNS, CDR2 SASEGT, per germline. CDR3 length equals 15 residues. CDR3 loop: CASSERSGSGGIQYF. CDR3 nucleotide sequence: TGTGCCAGCAGTGAAAGGAGCGGGAGTGGTGGCATTCAGTACTTC.

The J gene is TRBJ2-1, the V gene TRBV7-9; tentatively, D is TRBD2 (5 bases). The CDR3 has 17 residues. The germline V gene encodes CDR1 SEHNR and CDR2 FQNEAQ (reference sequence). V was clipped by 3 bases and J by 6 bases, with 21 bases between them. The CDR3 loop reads CASSFGNEGSYRNEQFF. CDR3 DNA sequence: TGTGCCAGCAGCTTTGGGAATGAGGGCAGTTATCGCAATGAGCAGTTCTTC.

The CDR3 region has the DNA TGCGCCAGCAGCCAAGAACGGGCAAGACAGCTCGCGCCCTACGAGCAGTACTTC. Protein sequence: CASSQERARQLAPYEQYF. The chain uses TRBV4-3 and TRBJ2-7; possible D gene TRBD1, 5 bases. V lost 0 bases and J lost 2, with 20 bases in between. The germline V gene has CDR1 LGHNA and CDR2 YSLEER. The CDR3 runs to 18 residues.

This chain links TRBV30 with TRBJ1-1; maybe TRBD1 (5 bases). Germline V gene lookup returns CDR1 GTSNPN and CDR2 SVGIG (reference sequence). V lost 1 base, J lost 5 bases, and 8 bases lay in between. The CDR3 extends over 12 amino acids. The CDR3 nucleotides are TGTGCCTGGAGTGCAAGGGGAACTGAAGCTTTCTTT. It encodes CAWSARGTEAFF.

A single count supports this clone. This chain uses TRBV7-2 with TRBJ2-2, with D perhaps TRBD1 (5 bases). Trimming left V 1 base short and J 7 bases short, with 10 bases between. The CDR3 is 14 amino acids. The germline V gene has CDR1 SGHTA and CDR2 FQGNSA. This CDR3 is CASSLGGTGGELFF. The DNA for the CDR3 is TGTGCCAGCAGCTTAGGCGGAACAGGCGGGGAGCTGTTTTTT.

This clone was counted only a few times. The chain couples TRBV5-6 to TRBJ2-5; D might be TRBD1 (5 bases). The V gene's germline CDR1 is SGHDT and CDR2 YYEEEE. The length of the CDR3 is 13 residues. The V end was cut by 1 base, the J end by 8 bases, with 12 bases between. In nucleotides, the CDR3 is TGTGCCAGCAGCTTGCCCGGCCAGGGAACCCAGTACTTC. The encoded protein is CASSLPGQGTQYF.

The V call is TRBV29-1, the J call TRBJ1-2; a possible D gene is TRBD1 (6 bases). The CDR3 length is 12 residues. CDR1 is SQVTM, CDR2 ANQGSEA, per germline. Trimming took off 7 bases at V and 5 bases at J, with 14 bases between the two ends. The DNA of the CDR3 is TGCAGCGGGGGGGGGCAGGGGTATGGCTACACCTTC. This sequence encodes CSGGGQGYGYTF.

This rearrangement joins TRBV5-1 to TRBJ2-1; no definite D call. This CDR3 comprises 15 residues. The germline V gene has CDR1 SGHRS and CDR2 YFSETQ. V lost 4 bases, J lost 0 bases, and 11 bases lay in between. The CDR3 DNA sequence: TGCGCCAGCAGCCCAACCTGGAGCTCCTACAATGAGCAGTTCTTC. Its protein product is CASSPTWSSYNEQFF.

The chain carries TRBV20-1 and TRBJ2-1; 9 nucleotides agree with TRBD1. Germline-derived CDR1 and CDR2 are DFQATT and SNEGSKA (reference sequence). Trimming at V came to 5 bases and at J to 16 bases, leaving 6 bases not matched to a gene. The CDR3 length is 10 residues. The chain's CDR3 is CSARRDRDFF. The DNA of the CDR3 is TGCAGTGCTCGCCGGGACAGGGACTTCTTC.

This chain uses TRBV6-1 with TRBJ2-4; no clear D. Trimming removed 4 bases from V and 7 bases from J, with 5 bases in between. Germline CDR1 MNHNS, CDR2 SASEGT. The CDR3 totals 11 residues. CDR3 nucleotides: TGTGCCAGCAGTGTCCCGAACATTCAGTACTTC. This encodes CASSVPNIQYF.

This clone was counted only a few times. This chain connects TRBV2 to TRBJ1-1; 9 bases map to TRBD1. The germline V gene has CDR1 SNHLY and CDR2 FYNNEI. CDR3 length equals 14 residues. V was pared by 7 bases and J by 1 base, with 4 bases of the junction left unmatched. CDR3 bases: TGTGCCAGCACGGGACAGGGAACGAACACTGAAGCTTTCTTT. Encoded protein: CASTGQGTNTEAFF.

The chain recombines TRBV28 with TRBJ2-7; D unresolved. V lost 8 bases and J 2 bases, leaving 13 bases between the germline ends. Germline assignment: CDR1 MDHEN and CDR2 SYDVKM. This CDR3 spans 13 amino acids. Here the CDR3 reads CASHSFPTYEQYF. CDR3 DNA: TGTGCCAGCCACAGTTTTCCGACCTACGAGCAGTACTTC. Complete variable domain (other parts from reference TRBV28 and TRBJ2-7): DVKVTQSSRYLVKRTGEKVFLECVQDMDHENMFWYRQDPGLGLRLIYFSYDVKMKEKGDIPEGYSVSREKKERFSLILESASTNQTSMYLCASHSFPTYEQYFGPGTRLTVT.

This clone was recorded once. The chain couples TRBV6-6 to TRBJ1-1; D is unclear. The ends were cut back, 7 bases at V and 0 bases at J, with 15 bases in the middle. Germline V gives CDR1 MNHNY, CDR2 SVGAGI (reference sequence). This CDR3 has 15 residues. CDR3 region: CASTPRFGLNTEAFF. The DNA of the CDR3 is TGTGCCAGCACTCCCCGGTTTGGTTTGAACACTGAAGCTTTCTTT.

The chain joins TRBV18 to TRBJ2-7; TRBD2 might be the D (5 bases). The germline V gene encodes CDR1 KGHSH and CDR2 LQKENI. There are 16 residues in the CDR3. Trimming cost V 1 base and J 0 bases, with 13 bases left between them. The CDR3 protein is CASSPLPGVTSYEQYF. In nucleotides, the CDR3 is TGTGCCAGCTCACCACTCCCCGGGGTTACCTCCTACGAGCAGTACTTC.

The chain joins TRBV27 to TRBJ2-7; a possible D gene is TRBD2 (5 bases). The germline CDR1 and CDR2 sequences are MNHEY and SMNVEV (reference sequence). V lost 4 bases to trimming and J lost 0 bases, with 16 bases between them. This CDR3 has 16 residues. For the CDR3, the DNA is TGTGCCAGCAGTTACGTAAGCGGTAGGAGCTCCTACGAGCAGTACTTC. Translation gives CASSYVSGRSSYEQYF.

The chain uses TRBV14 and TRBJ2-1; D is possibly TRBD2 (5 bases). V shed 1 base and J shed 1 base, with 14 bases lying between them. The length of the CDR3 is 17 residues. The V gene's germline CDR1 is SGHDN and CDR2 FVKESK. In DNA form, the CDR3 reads TGTGCCAGCAGCCAAGGGCCGGGATGGAGGTCCTACAATGAGCAGTTCTTC. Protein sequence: CASSQGPGWRSYNEQFF.

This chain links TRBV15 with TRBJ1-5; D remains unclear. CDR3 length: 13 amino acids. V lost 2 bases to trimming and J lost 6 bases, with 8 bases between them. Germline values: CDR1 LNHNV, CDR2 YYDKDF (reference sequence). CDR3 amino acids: CATSRLAGQPQHF. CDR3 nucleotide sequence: TGTGCCACCAGCAGACTGGCGGGTCAGCCCCAGCATTTT.

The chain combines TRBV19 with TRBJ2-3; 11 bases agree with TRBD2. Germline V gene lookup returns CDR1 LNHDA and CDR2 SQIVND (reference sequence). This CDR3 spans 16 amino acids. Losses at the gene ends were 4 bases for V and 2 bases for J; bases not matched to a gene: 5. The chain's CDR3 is CASSTLTSGTTDTQYF. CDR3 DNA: TGTGCCAGTAGTACCCTGACTAGCGGGACCACAGATACGCAGTATTTT.

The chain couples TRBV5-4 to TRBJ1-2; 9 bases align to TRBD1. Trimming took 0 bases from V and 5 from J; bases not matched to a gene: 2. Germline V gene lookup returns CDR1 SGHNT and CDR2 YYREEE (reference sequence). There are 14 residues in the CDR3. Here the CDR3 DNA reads TGTGCCAGCAGCTTGGACAGGGGGCAATATGGCTACACCTTC. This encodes CASSLDRGQYGYTF.

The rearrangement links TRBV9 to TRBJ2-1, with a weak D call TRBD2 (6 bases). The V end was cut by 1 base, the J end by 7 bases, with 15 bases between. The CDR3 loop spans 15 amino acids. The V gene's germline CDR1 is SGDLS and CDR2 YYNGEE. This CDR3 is CASSVLPGGTNEQFF. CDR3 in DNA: TGTGCCAGCAGCGTACTTCCCGGGGGAACGAATGAGCAGTTCTTC.

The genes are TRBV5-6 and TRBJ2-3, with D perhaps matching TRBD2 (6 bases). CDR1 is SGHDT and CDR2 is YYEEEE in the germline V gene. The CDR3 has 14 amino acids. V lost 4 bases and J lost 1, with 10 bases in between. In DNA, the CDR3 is TGTGCCAGCAGCAAGGGACTGGGCACAGATACGCAGTATTTT. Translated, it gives CASSKGLGTDTQYF.

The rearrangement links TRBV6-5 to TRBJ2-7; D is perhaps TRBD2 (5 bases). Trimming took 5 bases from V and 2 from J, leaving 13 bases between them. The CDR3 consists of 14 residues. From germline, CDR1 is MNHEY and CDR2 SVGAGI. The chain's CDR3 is CASSPRDGAYEQYF. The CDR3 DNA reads TGTGCCAGCAGTCCTCGCGACGGGGCCTACGAGCAGTACTTC.

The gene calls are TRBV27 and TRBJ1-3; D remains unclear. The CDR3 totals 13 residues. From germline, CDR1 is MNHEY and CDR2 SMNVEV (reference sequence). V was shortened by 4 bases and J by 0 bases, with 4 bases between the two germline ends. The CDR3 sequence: CASSSSSGNTIYF. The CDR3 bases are TGTGCCAGCAGTTCGAGCTCTGGAAACACCATATATTTT.

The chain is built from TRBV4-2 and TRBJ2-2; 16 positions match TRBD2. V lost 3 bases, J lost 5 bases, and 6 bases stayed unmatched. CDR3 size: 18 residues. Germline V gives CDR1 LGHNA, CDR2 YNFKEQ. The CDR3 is CASSQGLAGGPGTGELFF. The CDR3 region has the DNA TGTGCCAGCAGCCAGGGACTAGCGGGAGGGCCGGGGACCGGGGAGCTGTTTTTT.

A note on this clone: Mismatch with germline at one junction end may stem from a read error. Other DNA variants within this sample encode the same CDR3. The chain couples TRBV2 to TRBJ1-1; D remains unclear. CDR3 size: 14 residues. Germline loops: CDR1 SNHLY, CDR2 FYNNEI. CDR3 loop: CASSEVTPNTEAFF. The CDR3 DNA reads TGTGCCAGCAGCGAAGTAACACCGAACACTGAAGCTTTCTTT.

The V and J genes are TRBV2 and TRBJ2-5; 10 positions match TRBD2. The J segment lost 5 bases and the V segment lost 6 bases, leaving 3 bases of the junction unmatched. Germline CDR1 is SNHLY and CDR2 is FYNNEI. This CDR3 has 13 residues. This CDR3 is CASSGTSVETQYF. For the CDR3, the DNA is TGTGCCAGCAGCGGGACTAGCGTTGAGACCCAGTACTTC.

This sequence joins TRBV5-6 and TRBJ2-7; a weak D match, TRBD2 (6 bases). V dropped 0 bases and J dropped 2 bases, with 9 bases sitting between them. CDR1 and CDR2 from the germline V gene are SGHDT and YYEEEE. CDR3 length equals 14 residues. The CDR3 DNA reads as TGTGCCAGCAGCTTGGAGGGACTGGCCTACGAGCAGTACTTC. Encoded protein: CASSLEGLAYEQYF.

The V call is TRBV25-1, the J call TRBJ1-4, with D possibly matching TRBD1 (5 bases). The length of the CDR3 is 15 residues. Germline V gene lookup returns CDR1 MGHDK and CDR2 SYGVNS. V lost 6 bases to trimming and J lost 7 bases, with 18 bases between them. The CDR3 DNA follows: TGTGCCAGCAGCATCGAATCAGGGATTGGTGAAAAACTGTTTTTT. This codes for CASSIESGIGEKLFF.

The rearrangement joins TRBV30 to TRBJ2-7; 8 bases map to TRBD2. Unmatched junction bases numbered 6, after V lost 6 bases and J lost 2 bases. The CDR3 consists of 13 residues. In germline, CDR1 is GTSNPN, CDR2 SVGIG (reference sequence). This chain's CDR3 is CACAGGPPYEQYF. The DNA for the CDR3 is TGTGCCTGCGCGGGGGGCCCACCCTACGAGCAGTACTTC.

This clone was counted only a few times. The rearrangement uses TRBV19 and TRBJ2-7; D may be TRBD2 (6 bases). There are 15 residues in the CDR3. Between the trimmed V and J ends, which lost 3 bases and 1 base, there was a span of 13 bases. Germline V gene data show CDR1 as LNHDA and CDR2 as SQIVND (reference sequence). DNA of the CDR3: TGTGCCAGTAGTATTTCGGGAGAATCATCCTACGAGCAGTACTTC. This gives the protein CASSISGESSYEQYF. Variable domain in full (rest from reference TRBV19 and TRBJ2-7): DGGITQSPKYLFRKEGQNVTLSCEQNLNHDAMYWYRQDPGQGLRLIYYSQIVNDFQKGDIAEGYSVSREKKESFPLTVTSAQKNPTAFYLCASSISGESSYEQYFGPGTRLTVT.